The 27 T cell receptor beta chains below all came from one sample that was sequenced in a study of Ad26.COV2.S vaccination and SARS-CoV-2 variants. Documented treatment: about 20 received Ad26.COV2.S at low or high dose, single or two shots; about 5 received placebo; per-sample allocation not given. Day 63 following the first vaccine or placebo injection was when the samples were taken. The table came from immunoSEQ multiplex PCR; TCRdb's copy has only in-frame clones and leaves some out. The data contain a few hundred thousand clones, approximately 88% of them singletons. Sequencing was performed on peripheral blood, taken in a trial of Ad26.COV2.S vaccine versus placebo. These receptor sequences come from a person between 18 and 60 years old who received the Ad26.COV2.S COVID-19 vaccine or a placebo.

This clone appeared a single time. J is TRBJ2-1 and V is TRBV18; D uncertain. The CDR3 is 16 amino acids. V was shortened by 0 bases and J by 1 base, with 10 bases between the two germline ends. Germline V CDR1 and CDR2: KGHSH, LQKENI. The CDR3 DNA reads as TGTGCCAGCTCACCACCGAGCAGGCATTCCTACAATGAGCAGTTCTTC. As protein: CASSPPSRHSYNEQFF.

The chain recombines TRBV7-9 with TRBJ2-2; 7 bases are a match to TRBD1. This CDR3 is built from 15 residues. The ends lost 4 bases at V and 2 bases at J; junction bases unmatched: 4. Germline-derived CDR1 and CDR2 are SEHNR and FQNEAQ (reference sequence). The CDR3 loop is CASSSDRTNTGELFF. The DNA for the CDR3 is TGTGCCAGCAGCTCGGACAGGACCAACACCGGGGAGCTGTTTTTT.

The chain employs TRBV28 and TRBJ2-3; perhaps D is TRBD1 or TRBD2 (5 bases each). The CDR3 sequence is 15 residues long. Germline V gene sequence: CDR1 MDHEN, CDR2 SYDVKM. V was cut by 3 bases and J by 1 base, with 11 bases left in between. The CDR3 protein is CASSFKGRGTDTQYF. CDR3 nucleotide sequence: TGTGCCAGCAGTTTCAAGGGGCGGGGCACAGATACGCAGTATTTT.

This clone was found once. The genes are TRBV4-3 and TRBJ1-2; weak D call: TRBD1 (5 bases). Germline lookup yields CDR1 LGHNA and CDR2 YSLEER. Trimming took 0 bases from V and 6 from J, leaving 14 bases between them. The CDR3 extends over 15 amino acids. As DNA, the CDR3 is TGCGCCAGCAGCCAAGATTCAGGGTGGGTCGATGGCTACACCTTC. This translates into CASSQDSGWVDGYTF.

CDR3: CASSSGQGPSSYNEQFF. CDR3 coding DNA: TGTGCCAGCAGCTCCGGACAGGGGCCGAGCTCCTACAATGAGCAGTTCTTC. The V gene is TRBV7-3, the J gene TRBJ2-1, with 9 bases that match TRBD1. The CDR3 runs to 17 residues. V was clipped by 4 bases and J by 0 bases; unmatched bases: 7. Germline CDR1 SGHTA, CDR2 FQGTGA.

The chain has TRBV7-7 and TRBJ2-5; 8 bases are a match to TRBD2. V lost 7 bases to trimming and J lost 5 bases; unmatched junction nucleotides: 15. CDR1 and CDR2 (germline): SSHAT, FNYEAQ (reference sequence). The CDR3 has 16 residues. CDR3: CASTPSGGGPHETQYF. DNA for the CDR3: TGTGCCAGCACCCCATCGGGCGGGGGGCCCCATGAGACCCAGTACTTC.

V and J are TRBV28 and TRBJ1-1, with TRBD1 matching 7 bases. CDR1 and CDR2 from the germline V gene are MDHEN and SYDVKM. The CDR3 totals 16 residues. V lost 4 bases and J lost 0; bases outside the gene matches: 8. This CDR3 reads CASSSPGQLLNTEAFF. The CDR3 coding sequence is TGTGCCAGCAGTTCACCGGGACAGTTATTGAACACTGAAGCTTTCTTT.

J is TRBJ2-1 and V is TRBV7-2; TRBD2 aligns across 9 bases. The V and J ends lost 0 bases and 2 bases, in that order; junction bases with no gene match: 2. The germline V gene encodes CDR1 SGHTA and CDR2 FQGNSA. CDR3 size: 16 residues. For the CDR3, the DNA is TGTGCCAGCAGCTTAGCGGGCGGGGGGGCCTACAATGAGCAGTTCTTC. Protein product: CASSLAGGGAYNEQFF. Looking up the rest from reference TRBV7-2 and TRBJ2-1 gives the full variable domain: GAGVSQSPSNKVTEKGKDVELRCDPISGHTALYWYRQSLGQGLEFLIYFQGNSAPDKSGLPSDRFSAERTGGSVSTLTIQRTQQEDSAVYLCASSLAGGGAYNEQFFGPGTRLTVL.

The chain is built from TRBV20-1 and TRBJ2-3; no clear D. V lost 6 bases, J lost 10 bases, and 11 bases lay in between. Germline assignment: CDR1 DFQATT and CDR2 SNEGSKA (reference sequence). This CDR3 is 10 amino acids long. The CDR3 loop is CSARAVAQYF. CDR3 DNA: TGCAGTGCAAGGGCAGTGGCGCAGTATTTT.

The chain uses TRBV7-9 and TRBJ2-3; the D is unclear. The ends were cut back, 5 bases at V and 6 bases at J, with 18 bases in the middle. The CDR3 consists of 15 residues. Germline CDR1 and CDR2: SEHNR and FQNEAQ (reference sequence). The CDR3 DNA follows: TGTGCCAGCAGCCACCCTATTTTAATCGACGATACGCAGTATTTT. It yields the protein CASSHPILIDDTQYF.

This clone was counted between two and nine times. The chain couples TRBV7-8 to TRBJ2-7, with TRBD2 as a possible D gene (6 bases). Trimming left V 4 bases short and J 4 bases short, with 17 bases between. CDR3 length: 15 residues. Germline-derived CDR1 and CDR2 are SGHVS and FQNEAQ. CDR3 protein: CASSSRSGLRYEQYF. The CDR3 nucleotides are TGTGCCAGCAGCTCCCGTTCGGGACTGAGGTACGAGCAGTACTTC.

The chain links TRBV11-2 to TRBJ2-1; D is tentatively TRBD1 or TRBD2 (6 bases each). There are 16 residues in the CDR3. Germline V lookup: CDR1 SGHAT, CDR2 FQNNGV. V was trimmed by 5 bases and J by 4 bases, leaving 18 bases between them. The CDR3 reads CASSHYPRGQYNEQFF. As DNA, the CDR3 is TGTGCCAGCAGCCACTATCCCCGGGGGCAATACAATGAGCAGTTCTTC.

CDR3 residues: CASSFGQGNSYNEQFF. As DNA, the CDR3 is TGTGCCAGCAGCTTCGGACAGGGAAACTCCTACAATGAGCAGTTCTTC. V is TRBV5-4 and J is TRBJ2-1; 8 bases are shared with TRBD1. The V and J ends lost 2 bases and 0 bases, in that order; junction bases with no gene match: 4. The length of the CDR3 is 16 residues. Germline CDR1 and CDR2: SGHNT and YYREEE (reference sequence). The whole variable domain, remainder taken from reference TRBV5-4 and TRBJ2-1, is ETGVTQSPTHLIKTRGQQVTLRCSSQSGHNTVSWYQQALGQGPQFIFQYYREEENGRGNFPPRFSGLQFPNYSSELNVNALELDDSALYLCASSFGQGNSYNEQFFGPGTRLTVL.

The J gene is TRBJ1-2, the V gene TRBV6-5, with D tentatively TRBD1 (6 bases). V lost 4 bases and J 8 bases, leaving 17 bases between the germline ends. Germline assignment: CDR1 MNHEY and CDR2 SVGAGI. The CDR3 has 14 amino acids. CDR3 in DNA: TGTGCCAGCAGTTCTGATTCAGGGGTCTTGGGCTACACCTTC. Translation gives CASSSDSGVLGYTF.

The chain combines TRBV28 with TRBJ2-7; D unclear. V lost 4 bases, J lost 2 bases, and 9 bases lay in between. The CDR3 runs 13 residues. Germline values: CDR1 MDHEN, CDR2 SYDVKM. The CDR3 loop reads CASSSSSPYEQYF. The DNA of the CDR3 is TGTGCCAGCAGTTCTTCCAGTCCCTACGAGCAGTACTTC.

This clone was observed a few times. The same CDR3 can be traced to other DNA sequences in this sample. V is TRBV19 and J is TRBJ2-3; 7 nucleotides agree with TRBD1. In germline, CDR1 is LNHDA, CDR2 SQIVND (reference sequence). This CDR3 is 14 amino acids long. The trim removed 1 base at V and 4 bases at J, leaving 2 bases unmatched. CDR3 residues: CASSIGQGADTQYF. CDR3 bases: TGTGCCAGTAGTATAGGACAGGGAGCAGATACGCAGTATTTT.

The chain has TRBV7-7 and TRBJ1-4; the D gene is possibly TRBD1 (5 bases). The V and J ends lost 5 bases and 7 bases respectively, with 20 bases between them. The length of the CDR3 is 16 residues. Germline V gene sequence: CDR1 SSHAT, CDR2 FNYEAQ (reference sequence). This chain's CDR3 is CASSPSPSRGGEKLFF. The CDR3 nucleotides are TGTGCCAGCAGCCCCTCCCCGTCAAGGGGAGGTGAAAAACTGTTTTTT. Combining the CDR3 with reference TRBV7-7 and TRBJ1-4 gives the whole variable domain GAGVSQSPRYKVTKRGQDVTLRCDPISSHATLYWYQQALGQGPEFLTYFNYEAQPDKSGLPSDRFSAERPEGSISTLTIQRTEQRDSAMYRCASSPSPSRGGEKLFFGSGTQLSVL.

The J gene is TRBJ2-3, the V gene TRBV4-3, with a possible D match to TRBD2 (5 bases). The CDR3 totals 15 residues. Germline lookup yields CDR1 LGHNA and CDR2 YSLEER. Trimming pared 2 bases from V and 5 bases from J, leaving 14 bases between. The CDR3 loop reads CASSQRTGSGDTQYF. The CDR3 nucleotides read TGCGCCAGCAGCCAACGGACGGGATCCGGAGATACGCAGTATTTT.

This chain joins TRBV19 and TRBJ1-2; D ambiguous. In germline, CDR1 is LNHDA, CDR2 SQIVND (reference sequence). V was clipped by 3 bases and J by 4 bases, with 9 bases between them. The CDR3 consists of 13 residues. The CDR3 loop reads CASSMNGPYGYTF. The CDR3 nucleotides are TGTGCCAGTAGTATGAACGGACCCTATGGCTACACCTTC.

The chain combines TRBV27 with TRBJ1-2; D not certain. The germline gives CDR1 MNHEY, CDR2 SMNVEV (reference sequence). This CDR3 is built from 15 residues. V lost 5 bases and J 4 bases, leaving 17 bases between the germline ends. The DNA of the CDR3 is TGTGCCAGCAGTGAATACATTACGGGGATCTATGGCTACACCTTC. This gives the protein CASSEYITGIYGYTF.

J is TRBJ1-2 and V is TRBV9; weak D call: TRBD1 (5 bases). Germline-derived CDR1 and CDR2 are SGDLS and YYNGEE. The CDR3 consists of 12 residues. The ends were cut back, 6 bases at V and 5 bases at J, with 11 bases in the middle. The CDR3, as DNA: TGTGCCAGCACAGGGTCGCGATATGGCTACACCTTC. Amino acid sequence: CASTGSRYGYTF.

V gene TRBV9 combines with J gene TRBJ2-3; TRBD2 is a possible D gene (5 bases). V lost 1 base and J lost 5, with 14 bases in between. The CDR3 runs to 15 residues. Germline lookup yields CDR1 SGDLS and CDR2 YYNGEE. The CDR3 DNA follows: TGTGCCAGCAGCGTATCGGGGTGGGGATTAGATACGCAGTATTTT. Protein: CASSVSGWGLDTQYF.

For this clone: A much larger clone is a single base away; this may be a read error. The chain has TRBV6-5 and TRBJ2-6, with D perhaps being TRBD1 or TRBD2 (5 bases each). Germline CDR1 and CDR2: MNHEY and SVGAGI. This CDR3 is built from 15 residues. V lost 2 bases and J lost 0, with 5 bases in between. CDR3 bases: TGTGCCAGCAGTTACGGGGGCTCTGGGGCCAACGTCCTGACTTTC. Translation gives CASSYGGSGANVLTF.

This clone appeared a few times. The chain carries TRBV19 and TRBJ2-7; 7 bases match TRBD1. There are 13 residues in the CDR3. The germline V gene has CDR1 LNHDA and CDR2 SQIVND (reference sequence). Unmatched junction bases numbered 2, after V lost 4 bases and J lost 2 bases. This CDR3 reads CASSRDRAYEQYF. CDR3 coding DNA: TGTGCCAGTAGTAGGGACAGAGCCTACGAGCAGTACTTC.

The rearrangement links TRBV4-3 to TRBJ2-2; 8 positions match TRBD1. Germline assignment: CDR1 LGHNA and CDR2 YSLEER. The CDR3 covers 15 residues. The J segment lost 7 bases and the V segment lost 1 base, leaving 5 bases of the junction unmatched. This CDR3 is CASSQGQGAIGELFF. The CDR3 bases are TGCGCCAGCAGCCAAGGTCAGGGGGCGATCGGGGAGCTGTTTTTT.

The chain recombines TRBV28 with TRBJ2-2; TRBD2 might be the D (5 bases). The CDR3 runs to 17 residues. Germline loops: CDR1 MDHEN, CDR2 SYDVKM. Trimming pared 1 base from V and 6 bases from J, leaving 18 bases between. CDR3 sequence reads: CASSLYSGLLEAGELFF. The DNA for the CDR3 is TGTGCCAGCAGTTTATATTCAGGCCTCTTGGAGGCCGGGGAGCTGTTTTTT.

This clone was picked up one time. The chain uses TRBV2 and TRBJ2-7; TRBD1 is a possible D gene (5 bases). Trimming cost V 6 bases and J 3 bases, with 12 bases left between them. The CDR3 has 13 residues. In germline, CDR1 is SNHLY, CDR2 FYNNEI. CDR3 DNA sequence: TGTGCCAGCAGCCCCGACAGAAACTACGAGCAGTACTTC. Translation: CASSPDRNYEQYF.